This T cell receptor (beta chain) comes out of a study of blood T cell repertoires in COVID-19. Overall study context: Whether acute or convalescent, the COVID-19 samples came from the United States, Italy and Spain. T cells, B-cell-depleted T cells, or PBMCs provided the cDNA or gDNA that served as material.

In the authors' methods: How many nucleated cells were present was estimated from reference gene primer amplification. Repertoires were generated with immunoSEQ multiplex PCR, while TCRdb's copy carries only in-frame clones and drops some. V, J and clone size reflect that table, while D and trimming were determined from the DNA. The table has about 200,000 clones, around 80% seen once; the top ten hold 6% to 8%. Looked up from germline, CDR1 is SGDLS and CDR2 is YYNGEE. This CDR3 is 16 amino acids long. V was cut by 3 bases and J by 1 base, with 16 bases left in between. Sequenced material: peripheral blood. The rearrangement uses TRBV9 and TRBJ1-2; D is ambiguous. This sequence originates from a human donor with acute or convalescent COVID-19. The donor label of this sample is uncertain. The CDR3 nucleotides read TGTGCCAGCAGCGCCTCCCGGACGGGGAATAACTATGGCTACACCTTC. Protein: CASSASRTGNNYGYTF.